Each of the 19 T cell receptor beta chains below was sequenced from the same sample in a study of blood T cell repertoires in COVID-19. Sequencing was performed with immunoSEQ multiplex PCR; in TCRdb, only in-frame clones are kept and a portion is missing. The sample shows under 350,000 clones, over 65% of them seen only once. Material: peripheral blood. These receptors all stem from a man aged 60 to 75 who had recovered from COVID-19.

The chain couples TRBV2 to TRBJ2-2, with 10 nucleotides matching TRBD2. The CDR3 consists of 16 residues. Germline CDR1 is SNHLY and CDR2 is FYNNEI. The trim removed 6 bases at V and 7 bases at J, leaving 11 bases unmatched. The CDR3 is CASSSFSGGIGGELFF. The CDR3 region has the DNA TGTGCCAGCAGCTCATTTAGCGGGGGGATCGGCGGGGAGCTGTTTTTT. The full variable domain, in which reference TRBV2 and TRBJ2-2 provide the parts outside the CDR3, is EPEVTQTPSHQVTQMGQEVILRCVPISNHLYFYWYRQILGQKVEFLVSFYNNEISEKSEIFDDQFSVERPDGSNFTLKIRSTKLEDSAMYFCASSSFSGGIGGELFFGEGSRLTVL.

The chain recombines TRBV5-6 with TRBJ1-2; TRBD1 is a possible D gene (6 bases). The CDR3 contains 15 residues. The germline gives CDR1 SGHDT, CDR2 YYEEEE. Trimming shortened V by 4 bases and J by 2 bases, and 15 bases separated the two germline ends. The CDR3 DNA sequence: TGTGCCAGCAGCCCGTTTCCGGGGGGCAACTATGGCTACACCTTC. This gives the protein CASSPFPGGNYGYTF. The full variable domain, completed using reference TRBV5-6 and TRBJ1-2, is DAGVTQSPTHLIKTRGQQVTLRCSPKSGHDTVSWYQQALGQGPQFIFQYYEEEERQRGNFPDRFSGHQFPNYSSELNVNALLLGDSALYLCASSPFPGGNYGYTFGSGTRLTVV.

V is TRBV24-1 and J is TRBJ2-1; 12 nucleotides align to TRBD2. Germline V gives CDR1 KGHDR, CDR2 SFDVKD. V lost 2 bases to trimming and J lost 5 bases; unmatched junction nucleotides: 3. CDR3 length: 16 amino acids. The CDR3 DNA is TGTGCCACCAGTGATTCGACTAGCGGGGGACACAATGAGCAGTTCTTC. This encodes CATSDSTSGGHNEQFF.

The chain employs TRBV9 and TRBJ1-3, with 8 bases aligning to TRBD1. Germline CDR1 is SGDLS and CDR2 is YYNGEE. After removal of 4 bases from V and 0 bases from J, the junction contained 9 bases not matched to a gene. CDR3 size: 17 residues. This chain's CDR3 is CASSPRPTGASGNTIYF. The CDR3 DNA is TGTGCCAGCAGCCCTCGACCGACAGGGGCCTCTGGAAACACCATATATTTT.

This clone was observed a few times. This rearrangement joins TRBV19 to TRBJ1-4, with 7 positions matching TRBD1. V shed 5 bases and J 8 bases; nucleotides not matched to a gene: 8. The V gene's germline CDR1 is LNHDA and CDR2 SQIVND (reference sequence). CDR3 length equals 14 residues. The CDR3 spells CASSPGGTREKLFF. The CDR3 DNA reads as TGTGCCAGTAGTCCAGGGGGGACCAGAGAAAAACTGTTTTTT. Combining the CDR3 with reference TRBV19 and TRBJ1-4 gives the whole variable domain DGGITQSPKYLFRKEGQNVTLSCEQNLNHDAMYWYRQDPGQGLRLIYYSQIVNDFQKGDIAEGYSVSREKKESFPLTVTSAQKNPTAFYLCASSPGGTREKLFFGSGTQLSVL.

V gene TRBV5-1 combines with J gene TRBJ2-7; 11 bases line up with TRBD2. The CDR3 runs 15 residues. The trim removed 4 bases at V and 1 base at J, leaving 4 bases unmatched. Germline V gives CDR1 SGHRS, CDR2 YFSETQ. The CDR3 is CASSTGLAVSYEQYF. In nucleotides, the CDR3 is TGCGCCAGCAGCACGGGACTAGCGGTTTCCTACGAGCAGTACTTC.

The chain joins TRBV5-4 to TRBJ2-3; D unclear. The CDR3 consists of 16 residues. Germline CDR1 is SGHNT and CDR2 is YYREEE (reference sequence). Trimming removed 2 bases from V and 0 bases from J, with 13 bases in between. The CDR3 DNA is TGTGCCAGCAGCTTCAGAGTCGGCGGCAGCACAGATACGCAGTATTTT. Translation gives CASSFRVGGSTDTQYF.

This clone appeared a single time. This chain connects TRBV29-1 to TRBJ2-1, with 7 bases aligning to TRBD2. Germline trimming cut 0 bases from V and 9 bases from J; bases unmatched to any gene: 5. CDR1 is SQVTM, CDR2 ANQGSEA, per germline. CDR3 length equals 13 residues. Here the CDR3 reads CSVEESGIGEQFF. The DNA of the CDR3 is TGCAGCGTTGAAGAGAGCGGGATTGGTGAGCAGTTCTTC.

The V call is TRBV5-1, the J call TRBJ1-2; maybe TRBD1 (5 bases). V was clipped by 0 bases and J by 3 bases, with 12 bases between them. The CDR3 loop spans 15 amino acids. Germline values: CDR1 SGHRS, CDR2 YFSETQ. The CDR3, as DNA: TGCGCCAGCAGCTTGGGACACCTAGGGGACTATGGCTACACCTTC. Its translation: CASSLGHLGDYGYTF.

Only a few counts were recorded for this clone. The chain recombines TRBV5-1 with TRBJ1-4; 7 nucleotides agree with TRBD1. The germline gives CDR1 SGHRS, CDR2 YFSETQ. This CDR3 spans 15 amino acids. After removal of 5 bases from V and 7 bases from J, the junction contained 11 bases not matched to a gene. The CDR3 reads CASRYGYRGPEKLFF. The CDR3 nucleotides are TGCGCCAGCAGATATGGTTATAGGGGGCCTGAAAAACTGTTTTTT.

This chain uses TRBV7-2 with TRBJ1-1; 10 nucleotides agree with TRBD1. The length of the CDR3 is 16 residues. Germline V CDR1 and CDR2: SGHTA, FQGNSA. V shed 0 bases, J shed 7 bases, and the junction held 8 bases outside the gene matches. The CDR3 loop reads CASSLAPGTGAGEAFF. The DNA for the CDR3 is TGTGCCAGCAGCTTAGCCCCCGGGACAGGGGCTGGTGAAGCTTTCTTT.

The rearrangement joins TRBV6-5 to TRBJ1-2; the match to TRBD1 covers 9 bases. Germline V gene data show CDR1 as MNHEY and CDR2 as SVGAGI. With 8 bases clipped from V and 8 bases from J, the junction kept 12 bases outside the gene matches. There are 14 residues in the CDR3. The CDR3 is CASHKGGTGQGYTF. The CDR3 DNA follows: TGTGCCAGCCATAAAGGGGGGACAGGGCAAGGCTACACCTTC.

The gene calls are TRBV5-6 and TRBJ2-1; the match to TRBD2 covers 10 bases. Trimming at V came to 3 bases and at J to 4 bases, leaving 13 bases not matched to a gene. CDR1 is SGHDT and CDR2 is YYEEEE in the germline V gene. This CDR3 region has 18 residues. CDR3 amino acids: CASSSDAFGLAVYNEQFF. The CDR3 DNA sequence: TGTGCCAGCAGCTCGGACGCCTTCGGACTAGCGGTTTACAATGAGCAGTTCTTC.

The chain recombines TRBV24-1 with TRBJ1-4; possibly TRBD1 for D (5 bases). This CDR3 is 14 amino acids long. Germline CDR1 is KGHDR and CDR2 is SFDVKD. With 3 bases removed from V and 7 bases from J, the gap between germline ends came to 11 bases. CDR3 nucleotide sequence: TGTGCCACCAGTGATGCAGGGCCCTCTGAAAAACTGTTTTTT. Residues: CATSDAGPSEKLFF.

The chain has TRBV3-1 (or the pseudogene TRBV3-2) and TRBJ1-5; D is uncertain. The CDR3 covers 15 residues. The V end was cut by 0 bases, the J end by 0 bases, with 6 bases between. The germline CDR1 and CDR2 sequences are LGHDT and YNNKEL (reference sequence). The CDR3 sequence is CASSQEPLSNQPQHF. The CDR3 DNA is TGTGCCAGCAGCCAAGAACCACTTAGCAATCAGCCCCAGCATTTT.

The chain combines TRBV6-2 or TRBV6-3 with TRBJ2-7, with D maybe TRBD1 (5 bases). Deletions cut 1 base from V and 5 bases from J, with 15 bases between. The germline CDR1 and CDR2 sequences are MNHEY and SVGEGT. The CDR3 runs to 15 residues. The CDR3 DNA reads TGTGCCAGCAGTTACTTACGGACAATAGGGAACGAGCAGTACTTC. It encodes CASSYLRTIGNEQYF.

The chain couples TRBV30 to TRBJ2-7; no definite D call. The CDR3 has 15 residues. CDR1 is GTSNPN and CDR2 is SVGIG in the germline V gene (reference sequence). V shed 0 bases and J shed 2 bases, with 14 bases lying between them. CDR3 in DNA: TGTGCCTGGAGTGTTAACAGTCGATACACCTACGAGCAGTACTTC. It specifies CAWSVNSRYTYEQYF.

The chain links TRBV9 to TRBJ2-1; 9 nucleotides align to TRBD2. V gave up 2 bases and J gave up 3 bases; unmatched junction bases: 12. This CDR3 is 18 amino acids long. The germline CDR1 and CDR2 sequences are SGDLS and YYNGEE. Here the CDR3 reads CASSVALAGKPGYNEQFF. The CDR3 DNA reads TGTGCCAGCAGCGTCGCTCTAGCGGGGAAGCCCGGCTACAATGAGCAGTTCTTC.

The V gene is TRBV30, the J gene TRBJ1-1, with 7 bases fitting TRBD1. The trim removed 0 bases at V and 4 bases at J, leaving 2 bases unmatched. This CDR3 is 13 amino acids long. Germline V gene lookup returns CDR1 GTSNPN and CDR2 SVGIG (reference sequence). CDR3 DNA: TGTGCCTGGAGTGTACACAGGGGCACTGAAGCTTTCTTT. Translation gives CAWSVHRGTEAFF.